This TCR beta chain is from a study of T cell changes during pregnancy in multiple sclerosis. Germline V gene lookup returns CDR1 SEHNR and CDR2 FQNEAQ (reference sequence). The V segment lost 5 bases and the J segment 15 bases; nucleotides outside the gene matches: 12. The CDR3 has 13 amino acids. Libraries were prepared by immunoSEQ multiplex PCR; TCRdb keeps only in-frame clonotypes and omits some of them. The table includes 70,000 or so clones, 85% to 95% detected once. The sequencing here drew on CD4+ T cells from peripheral blood mononuclear cells, taken after pregnancy. The receptor was derived from a female donor with multiple sclerosis, enrolled in a pregnancy study. V gene TRBV7-9 combines with J gene TRBJ2-1, with TRBD2 identical over 8 bases. CDR3 sequence reads: CASSPGGGGKRFF. Here the CDR3 DNA reads TGTGCCAGCAGCCCCGGGGGCGGGGGGAAGCGGTTCTTC.